A selection of T cell receptor beta chains follows, all from one sample in a study of blood T cells in healthy people across ages. TCRdb itself ran the 5' RACE reads through MiXCR, one entry per CDR3 protein. The table has around 1,500,000 distinct CDR3 sequences, approximately 28% seen once; the top ten hold about 7.7%. Specimen: blood. These receptors all stem from a woman younger than 45 in good health. Each CDR3 is given with its conserved first and last residue. The order of the fields is J gene, V gene, D gene, clone size, CDR3 protein, CDR3 DNA. A D gene is named only where the DNA matches it firmly. Rows may omit the clone size; those that give it use once, few, many or a size class.

>TRBJ2-2|TRBV5-1|NA|NA
CASGTLANTGELFF
TGCGCCAGCGGCACGCTCGCGAACACCGGGGAGCTGTTTTTT
>TRBJ2-7|TRBV10-3|TRBD2|NA
CAIRDAGTSKGGSYEQYF
TGTGCCATCAGGGACGCCGGGACTAGCAAAGGGGGCTCCTACGAGCAGTACTTC
>TRBJ1-1|TRBV20-1|NA|NA
CSARDSGAATLEAFF
TGCAGTGCTAGAGATTCCGGTGCAGCCACGCTTGAAGCTTTCTTT
>TRBJ1-5|TRBV6-5|NA|few
CASSYSPLGNSPQHF
TGTGCCAGCAGTTACTCCCCCCTCGGTAACTCGCCCCAGCATTTT
>TRBJ1-5|TRBV6-5|NA|NA
CASRALQGTQPQHF
TGTGCCAGCAGGGCACTTCAGGGGACGCAGCCCCAGCATTTT
>TRBJ2-5|TRBV5-1|NA|NA
CASSLGTQLRETQYF
TGCGCCAGCAGCTTGGGGACTCAGCTAAGGGAGACCCAGTACTTC
>TRBJ2-1|TRBV12-3/TRBV12-4|NA|few
CASEGNYNEQFF
TGTGCCAGCGAGGGAAACTACAATGAGCAGTTCTTC
>TRBJ2-3|TRBV9|TRBD2|NA
CASSVSLAGGLSTDTQYF
TGTGCCAGCAGCGTATCCCTAGCGGGGGGGCTGAGCACAGATACGCAGTATTTT
>TRBJ2-7|TRBV5-1|TRBD2|NA
CASRTSGQSSYEQYF
TGCGCCAGCAGGACTAGCGGGCAAAGCTCCTACGAGCAGTACTTC
>TRBJ2-1|TRBV29-1|NA|NA
CSVGRDRDPKNIQFF
TGCAGCGTCGGGAGGGACAGGGACCCCAAAAACATTCAGTTCTTC
>TRBJ1-3|TRBV28|NA|NA
CASSLRSFFAGDSGNTIYF
TGTGCCAGCAGTCTACGATCGTTTTTCGCCGGGGACTCTGGAAACACCATATATTTT
>TRBJ1-3|TRBV5-1|NA|NA
CASSLQGTGNTIYF
TGCGCCAGCAGCTTGCAGGGTACCGGAAACACCATATATTTT
>TRBJ1-5|TRBV3-1|NA|NA
CASSRTAFEPQHF
TGTGCCAGCAGCCGCACTGCGTTCGAGCCCCAGCATTTT
>TRBJ2-5|TRBV3-1|NA|many
CASSQGGRAAGETQYF
TGTGCCAGCAGCCAAGGGGGACGGGCCGCCGGGGAGACCCAGTACTTC
>TRBJ2-6|TRBV6-5|NA|NA
CASSYPSGTGANVLTF
TGTGCCAGCAGTTACCCCTCGGGGACTGGGGCCAACGTCCTGACTTTC
>TRBJ2-7|TRBV7-2|TRBD2|few
CASSLAGATSNEQYF
TGTGCCAGCAGCTTGGCGGGAGCCACCTCCAACGAGCAGTACTTC
>TRBJ1-2|TRBV3-1|TRBD1|few
CASSAPGQGIEGYTF
TGTGCCAGCAGCGCTCCGGGACAGGGGATCGAAGGCTACACCTTC
>TRBJ1-1|TRBV10-2|NA|few
CASRTSGRSMNTEAFF
TGCGCCAGCAGAACTTCGGGCAGGTCCATGAACACTGAAGCTTTCTTT
>TRBJ1-6|TRBV20-1|NA|once
CSARQPGNSPLHF
TGCAGTGCCAGGCAGCCGGGGAATTCACCCCTCCACTTT
>TRBJ2-1|TRBV5-1|TRBD1|NA
CASSRGSGTGGLGEQFF
TGCGCCAGCAGCAGAGGGTCCGGGACAGGGGGCTTAGGTGAGCAGTTCTTC
>TRBJ2-5|TRBV20-1|NA|NA
CSARDLPQETQYF
TGCAGTGCTAGAGATCTCCCCCAAGAGACCCAGTACTTC
>TRBJ2-1|TRBV5-1|NA|many
CASSFLPGLGNNEQFF
TGCGCCAGCAGCTTCTTACCGGGACTTGGGAACAATGAGCAGTTCTTC
>TRBJ2-5|TRBV7-2|NA|few
CASSHDGYGTQYF
TGTGCCAGCAGCCACGACGGTTACGGGACCCAGTACTTC
>TRBJ1-2|TRBV29-1|NA|NA
CSAWDRSYDYTF
TGCAGCGCCTGGGATCGCTCCTATGACTACACCTTC
>TRBJ2-1|TRBV12-5|TRBD2|NA
CASGLVTRAAGGSEQFF
TGTGCTAGTGGTTTGGTGACGCGGGCAGCGGGGGGCAGTGAGCAGTTCTTC
>TRBJ1-1|TRBV12-3/TRBV12-4|NA|NA
CASSKSRGTGAFF
TGTGCCAGCAGTAAATCCAGAGGAACTGGAGCTTTCTTT
>TRBJ2-5|TRBV5-4|NA|NA
CASSREWEKETQYF
TGTGCCAGCAGCCGGGAGTGGGAGAAAGAGACCCAGTACTTC
>TRBJ2-2|TRBV12-3/TRBV12-4|NA|once
CASSLIGDGELFF
TGTGCCAGCAGTTTGATTGGGGACGGGGAGCTGTTTTTT
>TRBJ2-5|TRBV13|TRBD2|NA
CASSSGTSGGAEETQYF
TGTGCCAGCAGCTCGGGGACTAGCGGGGGGGCAGAAGAGACCCAGTACTTC
>TRBJ2-3|TRBV12-3/TRBV12-4|NA|NA
CASSGPGTTDTRYF
TGTGCCAGCAGTGGGCCCGGGACGACAGATACGCGGTATTTT
>TRBJ2-7|TRBV7-7|NA|once
CASSLRGTVDWSSYEQYF
TGTGCCAGCAGCTTACGAGGAACAGTAGACTGGAGCTCCTACGAGCAGTACTTC
>TRBJ2-1|TRBV2|TRBD2|few
CASLTSATNNEQFF
TGTGCCAGTCTGACTAGCGCAACAAACAATGAGCAGTTCTTC
>TRBJ2-1|TRBV11-2|TRBD2|NA
CASSSLAGTLNHQFF
TGTGCCAGCAGCTCCCTAGCGGGTACCCTTAACCACCAGTTCTTC
>TRBJ2-3|TRBV12-3/TRBV12-4|TRBD2|NA
CASSPLLAGVPTDTQYF
TGTGCCAGCAGTCCGCTTCTAGCGGGAGTTCCAACAGATACGCAGTATTTT
>TRBJ1-2|TRBV5-1|NA|NA
CASSDVRSSYGYTF
TGCGCCAGCAGCGATGTCAGGTCTAGCTATGGCTACACCTTC